Listed here is a single TCR beta chain. Primers used in a second PCR of roughly 7 to 11 cycles were a sample-barcoded 5' primer and a J-beta primer mix. TCRdb recomputed calls from the 5' RACE reads with MiXCR, one row per CDR3 protein. Of 800,000 to 1,000,000 distinct CDR3 sequences detected, around 48% appear once; the ten largest clones hold over 10%. The sample comes from a study of blood T cells in healthy people across ages. Germline values: CDR1 MRHNA, CDR2 SNTAGT. The V and J ends lost 6 bases and 5 bases, in that order; junction bases with no gene match: 8. This CDR3 has 15 residues. The material sequenced was blood. This chain links TRBV6-4 with TRBJ1-1; 11 bases fit TRBD1. This sequence originates from a man aged 30 to 39 in good health. In nucleotides, the CDR3 is TGTGCCAGCAGCGTTACCGGGACAGGGGGGACTGAAGCTTTCTTT. Translating it yields CASSVTGTGGTEAFF.